This TCR beta chain emerged from a study of Ad26.COV2.S vaccination and SARS-CoV-2 variants. Regarding the study as a whole: It was found that vaccine and placebo recipients had similar non-spike TCR breadth. Spike-specific CD8+ and CD4+ T cell responses reportedly showed substantial breadth after vaccination.

Using immunoSEQ multiplex PCR, the repertoire was profiled, and TCRdb retains in-frame clones only, with some absent. The table has about 140,000 clones, around 86% seen once. As concerns this clone: Antigen unknown.

CDR3 length: 13 residues. V shed 5 bases and J shed 7 bases, with 14 bases lying between them. Germline CDR1 reads SGHAT; CDR2 reads FQNNGV. The sequenced sample was peripheral blood, obtained after recovery from COVID-19. The sequence derives from a human donor who had recovered from COVID-19. The chain joins TRBV11-2 to TRBJ1-1; maybe TRBD1 (6 bases). The CDR3 DNA is TGTGCCAGCAGCACCCCAGGGGTAGTTGAAGCTTTCTTT. Protein product: CASSTPGVVEAFF. The full variable domain, rest sourced from reference TRBV11-2 and TRBJ1-1, is EAGVAQSPRYKIIEKRQSVAFWCNPISGHATLYWYQQILGQGPKLLIQFQNNGVVDDSQLPKDRFSAERLKGVDSTLKIQPAKLEDSAVYLCASSTPGVVEAFFGQGTRLTVV.